This T cell receptor (beta chain) emerged from a study of CXCR3-negative and CXCR3-positive naive CD8 T cells. Study results and limitations: Naive cells used TRBV-TRBJ genes in much the same way whether CXCR3-negative or CXCR3-positive; memory cells did not. Memory CD8+ cells showed much lower diversity, while both naive subsets were comparably high. A higher hydrophobicity marked the TRB CDR3s of CXCR3-positive naive cells versus CXCR3-negative naive cells. Surface CD5 matched across naive subsets, and TRB CDR3 properties served to infer TCR strength.

Of note for this clonotype: Its antigen is still unknown.

The CDR3 runs 17 residues. Germline V gene lookup returns CDR1 MDHEN and CDR2 SYDVKM. UMI labels and 5' RACE were used to prepare the TRB cDNA libraries. TCRdb re-called the 5' RACE reads; every CDR3 protein appears as one record, without DNA. The sample's table shows some 150,000 distinct CDR3 sequences. The sequence came from a human donor in good health. Some clones in this sample may be carry-over from other donors' samples. The genes are TRBV28 and TRBJ2-7; TCRdb reports TRBD2, a call that lacks DNA to check it against. The sequencing input was naive CXCR3+ CD8+ T cells from blood. Described subset: CD45RO-CCR7+CD27+CD95- naive CD8+ T cells expressing CXCR3 (TNR3+). CDR3 sequence: CASSSGLAGADYAQQYF.